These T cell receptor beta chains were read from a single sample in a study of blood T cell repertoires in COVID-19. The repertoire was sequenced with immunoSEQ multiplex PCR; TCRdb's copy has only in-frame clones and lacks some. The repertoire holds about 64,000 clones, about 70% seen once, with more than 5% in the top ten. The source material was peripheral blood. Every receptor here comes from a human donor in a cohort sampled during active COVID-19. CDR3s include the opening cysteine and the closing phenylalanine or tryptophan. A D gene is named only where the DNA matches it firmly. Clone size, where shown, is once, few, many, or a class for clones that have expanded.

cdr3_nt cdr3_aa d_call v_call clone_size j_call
TGTGCCTGGAGTCGAGGACAGGGGGGGAATGAAAAACTGTTTTTT CAWSRGQGGNEKLFF TRBD1 TRBV30 medium-sized TRBJ1-4
TGTGCCAGCAGTCTAGATGGCTCTGGGGCCAACGTCCTGACTTTC CASSLDGSGANVLTF - TRBV6-5 - TRBJ2-6
TGTGCCAGCAGCTCAACTAGCGGGGCCACAGATACGCAGTATTTT CASSSTSGATDTQYF TRBD2 TRBV9 - TRBJ2-3
TGTGCCAGCAGAGGACAGTCCCTAGATACGCAGTATTTT CASRGQSLDTQYF - TRBV2 - TRBJ2-3
TGTGCCTGGAGTTGGAAAGCGAGCTCCTACGAGCAGTACTTC CAWSWKASSYEQYF - TRBV30 few TRBJ2-7
TGCGCCAGCAGCCAAAGCCGGGGAACGAGCTCCTACAATGAGCAGTTCTTC CASSQSRGTSSYNEQFF - TRBV4-1 - TRBJ2-1
TGTGCCAGCAGCAGACAGGGGAGGGAGGATGGCTACACCTTC CASSRQGREDGYTF TRBD1 TRBV6-6 few TRBJ1-2
TGTGCCAGCAGCGTATCCACGGGGGGGCGCGACACCGGGGAGCTGTTTTTT CASSVSTGGRDTGELFF TRBD2 TRBV9 - TRBJ2-2
TGTGCCAGCAGCCCGCGGGGAGGATTCAATCAGCCCCAGCATTTT CASSPRGGFNQPQHF - TRBV3-1/TRBV3-2 - TRBJ1-5
TGCGCCAGCAGGCCCAGCGAGAGCAATCAGCCCCAGCATTTT CASRPSESNQPQHF - TRBV10-2 - TRBJ1-5
TGTGCCATCAGTGAGCCCGGACTAGCGGGGAGAAAAGAGACCCAGTACTTC CAISEPGLAGRKETQYF TRBD2 TRBV10-3 - TRBJ2-5
TGTGCCAGCACCCAGACAGGGGGCTATAATCAGCCCCAGCATTTT CASTQTGGYNQPQHF TRBD1 TRBV28 few TRBJ1-5
TGTGCCAGCAGATGGGCTTCAACTAATGAAAAACTGTTTTTT CASRWASTNEKLFF - TRBV2 - TRBJ1-4
TGTGCCAGTAGTATCGGTGGGCTGGGCAAAAACATTCAGTACTTC CASSIGGLGKNIQYF - TRBV19 - TRBJ2-4
TGTGCCACCAGCTCCGGGACAGGGCTCGGGGCCAACGTCCTGACTTTC CATSSGTGLGANVLTF TRBD1 TRBV15 - TRBJ2-6
TGTGCCAGCAGGGACAGGGGTGGAAACACCATATATTTT CASRDRGGNTIYF TRBD1 TRBV2 - TRBJ1-3
TGCGCCAGCAGCTACGGTTCAGGGGGCAATCAGCCCCAGCATTTT CASSYGSGGNQPQHF - TRBV5-1 once TRBJ1-5
TGTGCCAGCAGCCAAGATTCGGGGATAGATACGCAGTATTTT CASSQDSGIDTQYF - TRBV4-2 - TRBJ2-3
TGTGCCAACAGCTTGGCAAGCAGGAATGAGCAGTTCTTC CANSLASRNEQFF - TRBV7-3 - TRBJ2-1
TGTGCCAGCAGCCGAGCTCGTGGGGGGGCCTATGGCTACACCTTC CASSRARGGAYGYTF - TRBV7-8 - TRBJ1-2
TGTGCTAGTGGTTTGGGGACTAGCACAGATACGCAGTATTTT CASGLGTSTDTQYF - TRBV12-5 - TRBJ2-3
TGCAGCGTAGGGGACAGGGCCTACGAGCAGTACTTC CSVGDRAYEQYF TRBD1 TRBV29-1 - TRBJ2-7
TGTGCCAGCAGTTCCGTCCCCAGGAATGAGCAGTTCTTC CASSSVPRNEQFF - TRBV6-2/TRBV6-3 many TRBJ2-1
TGTGCCAGCAGCCCAGACAGGGTAAACACTGAAGCTTTCTTT CASSPDRVNTEAFF TRBD1 TRBV6-2/TRBV6-3 - TRBJ1-1
TGTGCCTGGAGTGTCCCGGGACAGTCCAAAAACATTCAGTACTTC CAWSVPGQSKNIQYF TRBD1 TRBV30 - TRBJ2-4
TGTGCCAGCAGTCTGGCCCACTCCTACGAGCAGTACTTC CASSLAHSYEQYF - TRBV5-6 - TRBJ2-7
TGTGCCAGCTCACCACTGGGCGAAGCTTTCTTT CASSPLGEAFF - TRBV18 once TRBJ1-1
TGTGCCAGCAGTTACTGGGGACTAGCGGGCGGAAATGAGCAGTTCTTC CASSYWGLAGGNEQFF TRBD2 TRBV6-5 - TRBJ2-1
TGTGCCAGCAGTTTCCGGACAGGGCGGACTGAAGCTTTCTTT CASSFRTGRTEAFF TRBD1 TRBV6-5 - TRBJ1-1
TGTGCCAGCAGTTCACCCTCGGTTTATGGAAACACCATATATTTT CASSSPSVYGNTIYF - TRBV28 once TRBJ1-3
TGTGCCAGCAGCGCGGGACAGACTAGCACAGATACGCAGTATTTT CASSAGQTSTDTQYF - TRBV3-1/TRBV3-2 - TRBJ2-3
TGTGCCTGGAAGTCTAGCGGGTACAATGAGCAGTTCTTC CAWKSSGYNEQFF TRBD2 TRBV30 once TRBJ2-1
TGCAGCGTTGATGAATTTTACCAGGGCACAGATACGCAGTATTTT CSVDEFYQGTDTQYF - TRBV29-1 - TRBJ2-3
TGTGCCAGCAGGCCGGGGAGGGGGGGGCACAATGAGCAGTTCTTC CASRPGRGGHNEQFF - TRBV6-5 - TRBJ2-1
TGTGCCAGCAGCTTAGCGACTAGCGGGGGCGCAGATACGCAGTATTTT CASSLATSGGADTQYF TRBD2 TRBV7-2 - TRBJ2-3
TGTGCCAGCAGAAATGGACAGGGATACTACGAGCAGTACTTC CASRNGQGYYEQYF TRBD1 TRBV27 once TRBJ2-7
TGTGCCAGCAGCCAGGCCACAGGGGTCATAGGAAAACTGTTTTTT CASSQATGVIGKLFF TRBD1 TRBV4-2 - TRBJ1-4
TGCGCCAGCAGCCCCGTATCAGGGGGTAATGAAAAACTGTTTTTT CASSPVSGGNEKLFF TRBD1 TRBV5-1 few TRBJ1-4
TGTGCCAGCAGCCAAGGACTAGCGGGAGAGCAAGAGACCCAGTACTTC CASSQGLAGEQETQYF TRBD2 TRBV3-1/TRBV3-2 - TRBJ2-5